These T cell receptor beta chains were read from a single sample in a study of T-cell memory formation after mild COVID-19. TCRdb re-derived calls from the 5' RACE reads in MiXCR, one entry per CDR3 protein. Counted here are more than 400,000 distinct CDR3 sequences, roughly 18% occurring once; the ten biggest clones make up around 12%. Sequencing was performed on PBMCs or a T cell subset sorted from them (not recorded which). The receptors were sampled from an adult woman who had mild COVID-19 (a few samples of this study predate the infection). Cell type and time point are not known. Each CDR3 is given with its conserved first and last residue. Each record gives: J gene, V gene, D gene, clone size, CDR3 DNA, CDR3 protein. D genes are given only for firm matches. Size is stated for part of the rows, as once, few or many counts, or as a class when the clone is expanded.

>TRBJ1-1|TRBV20-1|NA|few
TGCAGTGCTAGAGATCCAACCACAGGGCGAAGAACTGAAGCTTTCTTT
CSARDPTTGRRTEAFF
>TRBJ1-5|TRBV6-6|TRBD1|NA
TGTGCCAGTCCAGGGACAGGATCAAATCAGCCCCAGCATTTT
CASPGTGSNQPQHF
>TRBJ1-1|TRBV11-2|TRBD1|many
TGTGCCAGCAGCCCATGGACAGGGAACACTGAAGCTTTCTTT
CASSPWTGNTEAFF
>TRBJ2-4|TRBV12-3/TRBV12-4|NA|NA
TGTGCCAGCAGCCCGAACGGGGCGGGAGCCAAAAACATTCAGTACTTC
CASSPNGAGAKNIQYF
>TRBJ2-5|TRBV18|NA|NA
TGTGCCAGCTCCGACACCCTGGTATCGGCCCAGTACTTC
CASSDTLVSAQYF
>TRBJ1-5|TRBV6-5|TRBD1|NA
TGTGCCAGCAGAAAACAGGGGGTGAGCAATCAGCCCCAGCATTTT
CASRKQGVSNQPQHF
>TRBJ2-3|TRBV20-1|NA|few
TGCAGTGCTATCAGGGGTAGCGTCTTCACAGATACGCAGTATTTT
CSAIRGSVFTDTQYF
>TRBJ2-1|TRBV24-1|NA|NA
TGTGCCACCAGTGATCCCACGGTAAGGAATGAGCAGTTCTTC
CATSDPTVRNEQFF
>TRBJ2-5|TRBV7-6|NA|NA
TGTGCCAGCAGCTTAAGCGGCCGACAAGAGACCCAGTACTTC
CASSLSGRQETQYF
>TRBJ2-1|TRBV7-9|NA|few
TGTGCCAGCAGCCCTTCTTATCAGACTGAGCAGTTCTTC
CASSPSYQTEQFF
>TRBJ2-7|TRBV5-1|TRBD1|NA
TGCGCCAGCAGTCGGGGACAGGAGACCTACGAGCAGTACTTC
CASSRGQETYEQYF
>TRBJ1-1|TRBV19|NA|few
TGTGCCAGTAGTATCCAAGGGACATTGAACACTGAAGCTTTCTTT
CASSIQGTLNTEAFF
>TRBJ2-1|TRBV18|NA|NA
TGTGCCAGCTCACCACAGCCGGGCGTTAATAACAATGAGCAGTTCTTC
CASSPQPGVNNNEQFF
>TRBJ2-3|TRBV5-5|NA|few
TGTGCCAGCAGCTTGGCCAGCCAGTGGGCAGATACGCAGTATTTT
CASSLASQWADTQYF
>TRBJ2-2|TRBV18|TRBD1|NA
TGTGCCAGCAGCCAGGGGGAGTTTCGCGCCGGGGAGCTGTTTTTT
CASSQGEFRAGELFF
>TRBJ2-2|TRBV10-3|NA|NA
TGTGCCATCCGGGACACCGTGGGCGGGGAGCTGTTTTTT
CAIRDTVGGELFF
>TRBJ1-5|TRBV6-5|NA|NA
TGTGCCAGCAGTTACTCATCCGATCAGCCCCAGCATTTT
CASSYSSDQPQHF
>TRBJ2-3|TRBV11-3|NA|few
TGTGCCAGCAGCTGGGGACTGACAGGGCGTAGCACAGATACGCAGTATTTT
CASSWGLTGRSTDTQYF
>TRBJ2-7|TRBV20-1|NA|many
TGCAGTGCTAGAACGACAGGCTCCTACGAGCAGTACTTC
CSARTTGSYEQYF
>TRBJ2-3|TRBV7-3|TRBD2|few
TGTGCCAGCAGCTTAATGACTAGCGGGAGCCCAGATACGCAGTATTTT
CASSLMTSGSPDTQYF
>TRBJ1-2|TRBV5-1|NA|NA
TGCGCCAGCAGCGGCAGGGGAACTAACTATGGCTACACCTTC
CASSGRGTNYGYTF
>TRBJ2-1|TRBV2|NA|few
TGTGCCAGCAGCCGCAGCGATCCCTCCTACAATGAGCAGTTCTTC
CASSRSDPSYNEQFF
>TRBJ2-7|TRBV15|NA|few
TGTGCCACCAGCAAAATCGGACCGTCTCGCGAGCAGTACTTC
CATSKIGPSREQYF
>TRBJ2-2|TRBV4-3|NA|few
TGCGCCAGCAGCCAAGAAACGGGGGGCAGTACCGGGGAGCTGTTTTTT
CASSQETGGSTGELFF
>TRBJ2-7|TRBV6-6|NA|NA
TGTGCCAGCAGCCCCCGGGAGCCTACCTACGAGCAGTACTTC
CASSPREPTYEQYF
>TRBJ2-1|TRBV11-1|TRBD2|few
TGTGCCAGCACCGGACTAGCGGGAGTAGGGGGTGAGCAGTTCTTC
CASTGLAGVGGEQFF
>TRBJ2-5|TRBV24-1|NA|NA
TGTGCCACCAGTGATTTGCGACCGGGGATAGGAGAGACCCAGTACTTC
CATSDLRPGIGETQYF
>TRBJ2-5|TRBV19|TRBD1|NA
TGTGCCAGTAGTACTGGACAGGGTGGGGGCACCCAGTACTTC
CASSTGQGGGTQYF
>TRBJ2-7|TRBV5-1|TRBD2|NA
TGCGCCAGCGCCGGACTAGCGGGAAAGTACGAGCAGTACTTC
CASAGLAGKYEQYF
>TRBJ1-1|TRBV6-2/TRBV6-3|NA|NA
TGTGCCAGCAGTTACTCCCGGGGGGCAGTTACTGAAGCTTTCTTT
CASSYSRGAVTEAFF
>TRBJ1-5|TRBV2|NA|once
TGTGCCAGCAGTGAATTTGGGGGCCGGAATCAGCCCCAGCATTTT
CASSEFGGRNQPQHF
>TRBJ2-2|TRBV11-2|TRBD2|NA
TGTGCCAGCAGACCGGGACTAGCGGGGGTAACCGGGGAGCTGTTTTTT
CASRPGLAGVTGELFF
>TRBJ1-2|TRBV18|TRBD1|few
TGTGCCAGCTCACGCCCGGTGAGACAGGGGCCAAACTATGGCTACACCTTC
CASSRPVRQGPNYGYTF
>TRBJ2-2|TRBV5-1|TRBD1|NA
TGCGCCAGCAGCTTGGCCGCAGGGGGCTACACCGGGGAGCTGTTTTTT
CASSLAAGGYTGELFF
>TRBJ1-1|TRBV19|NA|few
TGTGCCAGTGGGGAAACACTTGAAGCTTTCTTT
CASGETLEAFF
>TRBJ2-2|TRBV6-2/TRBV6-3|NA|NA
TGTGCCAGCAGTTACTCCGGGTCGGGAGTAAGGACCGGGGAGCTGTTTTTT
CASSYSGSGVRTGELFF
>TRBJ2-7|TRBV4-1|NA|few
TGCGCCAGCAGCCAAGGTTCTAGCGCGACATACGAGCAGTACTTC
CASSQGSSATYEQYF
>TRBJ2-7|TRBV7-9|TRBD1|NA
TGTGCCAGCAGCTTATTGGGACAGGGGAACTCCTACGAGCAGTACTTC
CASSLLGQGNSYEQYF
>TRBJ2-7|TRBV12-3/TRBV12-4|NA|few
TGTGCCAGCAGTTGGTACAGCTCCTACGAGCAGTACTTC
CASSWYSSYEQYF
>TRBJ2-3|TRBV6-5|TRBD2|few
TGTGCCAGCAGTTACCGCGGGACGTTGGTACTAGCGGGAGGGCCAAGCACAGATACGCAGTATTTT
CASSYRGTLVLAGGPSTDTQYF
>TRBJ2-3|TRBV10-3|NA|few
TGTGCCATCAGTGAAAGAGGGGGGAGGATCACAGATACGCAGTATTTT
CAISERGGRITDTQYF
>TRBJ2-1|TRBV7-9|NA|few
TGTGCCAGCAGCTTAGTTATGTTTGAGGGTATCGATGAGCAGTTCTTC
CASSLVMFEGIDEQFF
>TRBJ2-7|TRBV27|TRBD2|NA
TGTGCCAGCAGGGAGTTTAGCGGGAGTTTGGGTGAGCAGTACTTC
CASREFSGSLGEQYF
>TRBJ2-7|TRBV9|TRBD2|few
TGTGCCAGCAGCGTAGCCCCTAGCGGAACCACCTACGAGCAGTACTTC
CASSVAPSGTTYEQYF
>TRBJ2-7|TRBV5-1|TRBD2|few
TGCGCCAGCAGCGTGGGAGGGGTCGGCCCTTCCTACGAGCAGTACTTC
CASSVGGVGPSYEQYF